What follows are 21 T cell receptor beta chains derived from one specimen sequenced in a study of blood T cells in healthy people across ages. Then a second PCR, running about 6 to 12 cycles, was carried out with a sample-barcoded 5' primer and a J-beta primer mix. One entry per CDR3 protein results from TCRdb running MiXCR on the 5' RACE reads. The sample has about 800,000 distinct CDR3 sequences; 58% are singletons. Sequencing was performed on blood. The receptors stem from a man aged 30 to 39 in good health.

The chain couples TRBV4-2 to TRBJ2-5, with D hard to call. This CDR3 region has 16 residues. Germline V lookup: CDR1 LGHNA, CDR2 YNFKEQ. The V gene lost 2 bases and the J gene lost 1 base, with 14 bases spanning the gap. CDR3 loop: CASSQNAQRSQETQYF. CDR3 in DNA: TGTGCCAGCAGCCAAAACGCGCAGAGATCCCAAGAGACCCAGTACTTC.

This clonotype was picked up a small number of times. The J gene is TRBJ1-2, the V gene TRBV7-3; TRBD1 matches 7 bases. The CDR3 sequence is 14 residues long. The germline V gene encodes CDR1 SGHTA and CDR2 FQGTGA. V trimming: 5 bases; J trimming: 8 bases; junction bases outside the gene matches: 11. The CDR3 coding sequence is TGTGCCAGCAGCAACGGACAGGCGACGGGGGGCTACACCTTC. Amino acid sequence: CASSNGQATGGYTF.

This chain links TRBV5-1 with TRBJ1-2; 8 bases agree with TRBD1. CDR1 is SGHRS, CDR2 YFSETQ, per germline. Trimming cost V 1 base and J 8 bases; bases outside gene matches: 10. The CDR3 loop spans 15 amino acids. The CDR3 DNA reads as TGCGCCAGCAGCTTGTCTTTCGACAGGGGTATGGGCTACACCTTC. Translated, it gives CASSLSFDRGMGYTF.

This clonotype appeared a single time. V gene TRBV7-2 combines with J gene TRBJ2-1; maybe TRBD2 (6 bases). CDR1 and CDR2 from the germline V gene are SGHTA and FQGNSA. The CDR3 runs 20 residues. Between the trimmed V and J ends, which lost 5 bases and 4 bases, there was a span of 30 bases. CDR3 sequence reads: CASSIRVGGTDPAPYNEQFF. DNA of the CDR3: TGTGCCAGCAGCATTAGAGTCGGGGGTACGGATCCTGCCCCGTACAATGAGCAGTTCTTC. Looking up the rest from reference TRBV7-2 and TRBJ2-1 gives the full variable domain: GAGVSQSPSNKVTEKGKDVELRCDPISGHTALYWYRQSLGQGLEFLIYFQGNSAPDKSGLPSDRFSAERTGGSVSTLTIQRTQQEDSAVYLCASSIRVGGTDPAPYNEQFFGPGTRLTVL.

J is TRBJ2-7 and V is TRBV7-2; tentatively, D is TRBD1 (5 bases). Germline assignment: CDR1 SGHTA and CDR2 FQGNSA. Trimming shortened V by 5 bases and J by 0 bases, and 11 bases separated the two germline ends. The CDR3 sequence is 14 residues long. This CDR3 reads CASSQARASYEQYF. The DNA of the CDR3 is TGTGCCAGCAGCCAGGCCAGGGCCTCCTACGAGCAGTACTTC.

The J gene is TRBJ2-5, the V gene TRBV29-1, with a weak D call TRBD1 (5 bases). V gave up 5 bases and J gave up 11 bases, with 24 bases separating them. The CDR3 contains 14 residues. The germline gives CDR1 SQVTM, CDR2 ANQGSEA. The CDR3 spells CSVTLGAGIGEQYF. The CDR3 coding sequence is TGCAGCGTTACTCTTGGGGCAGGAATAGGAGAGCAGTACTTC.

The V gene is TRBV4-1, the J gene TRBJ2-1, with TRBD2 identical over 8 bases. From germline, CDR1 is MGHRA and CDR2 YSYEKL. After removal of 1 base from V and 4 bases from J, the junction contained 6 bases not matched to a gene. The CDR3 runs 16 residues. CDR3 protein: CASSQVEIAGYNEQFF. CDR3 sequence (DNA): TGCGCCAGCAGCCAAGTTGAAATAGCGGGGTACAATGAGCAGTTCTTC.

This clonotype was counted once. A read error may be the cause here, since a much bigger clone is one base away. The V and J genes are TRBV29-1 and TRBJ2-7; possibly TRBD1 or TRBD2 for D (6 bases each). CDR3 length: 13 residues. The germline V gene has CDR1 SQVTM and CDR2 ANQGSEA. The CDR3 loop reads CGVEVGRGGEQYF. The DNA of the CDR3 is TGCGGCGTTGAGGTGGGCAGGGGAGGCGAGCAGTACTTC.

The chain joins TRBV9 to TRBJ1-5; no firm D call. CDR1 SGDLS and CDR2 YYNGEE come from the germline V gene. The CDR3 length is 15 residues. Trimming took off 7 bases at V and 0 bases at J, with 14 bases between the two ends. Written as DNA, the CDR3 is TGTGCCAGCGGCCCCGGTCCTGGTAGCAATCAGCCCCAGCATTTT. It yields the protein CASGPGPGSNQPQHF.

This clonotype appeared a few times. A single base separates this from a much larger clone, so it may be a read error. V and J are TRBV6-2 or TRBV6-3 and TRBJ2-1; the match to TRBD2 covers 7 bases. The trim removed 6 bases at V and 2 bases at J, leaving 10 bases unmatched. Per germline, CDR1 MNHEY and CDR2 SVGEGT. CDR3 size: 16 residues. This CDR3 reads CASRRAGCGTYNEQFF. The CDR3 DNA follows: TGTGCCAGCAGGCGAGCGGGATGCGGAACCTACAATGAGCAGTTCTTC.

CDR3 sequence (DNA): TGCGCCAGTAGCCAGGGACAGGGGGGTTCAGATACGCAGTATTTT. As protein: CASSQGQGGSDTQYF. The chain carries TRBV5-1 and TRBJ2-3; 11 bases match TRBD1. The CDR3 consists of 15 residues. The J segment lost 4 bases and the V segment lost 8 bases, leaving 9 bases of the junction unmatched. From germline, CDR1 is SGHRS and CDR2 YFSETQ.

The V call is TRBV30, the J call TRBJ1-2; 8 nucleotides align to TRBD1. The germline V gene encodes CDR1 GTSNPN and CDR2 SVGIG (reference sequence). Unmatched junction bases numbered 5, after V lost 2 bases and J lost 6 bases. This CDR3 has 13 residues. CDR3 bases: TGTGCCTGGAGTACCGGGACAGGCAATGGCTACACCTTC. Its protein is CAWSTGTGNGYTF.

For this clonotype: One junction end does not reproduce the germline sequence, and a read error may be involved. The chain links TRBV14 to TRBJ1-4; no reliable D call. This CDR3 region has 15 residues. Germline CDR1 reads SGHDN; CDR2 reads FVKESK. CDR3 in amino acids: CASSQGIGVGEKLFF. For the CDR3, the DNA is TGTGCCAGCAGTCAAGGAATCGGGGTTGGAGAAAAACTGTTTTTT.

This clonotype has just one count. The rearrangement links TRBV5-1 to TRBJ2-3; the D call may be TRBD1 or TRBD2 (5 bases each). The germline V gene encodes CDR1 SGHRS and CDR2 YFSETQ. V shed 2 bases and J shed 2 bases, with 9 bases lying between them. The CDR3 contains 14 residues. The CDR3 region is CASSFGAPTDTQYF. In DNA, the CDR3 is TGCGCCAGCAGCTTCGGGGCTCCCACAGATACGCAGTATTTT.

The J gene is TRBJ2-7, the V gene TRBV6-2 or TRBV6-3, with 9 bases aligning to TRBD2. The germline V gene encodes CDR1 MNHEY and CDR2 SVGEGT. Trimming removed 3 bases from V and 4 bases from J; junction bases left unmatched: 4. The length of the CDR3 is 14 residues. Here the CDR3 reads CASSYPSGIYEQYF. The CDR3 bases are TGTGCCAGCAGTTATCCTAGCGGGATATACGAGCAGTACTTC.

A single count supports this clonotype. This chain connects TRBV27 to TRBJ1-5; D may be TRBD1 (6 bases). Trimming pared 3 bases from V and 7 bases from J, leaving 10 bases between. This CDR3 is 13 amino acids long. The germline gives CDR1 MNHEY, CDR2 SMNVEV (reference sequence). Written as DNA, the CDR3 is TGTGCCAGCAGTTTTGTCAGGGGACAGCCCCAGCATTTT. This sequence encodes CASSFVRGQPQHF.

The chain is built from TRBV7-2 and TRBJ2-1, with unresolved D. This CDR3 has 14 amino acids. Between the trimmed V and J ends, which lost 3 bases and 1 base, there was a span of 7 bases. Germline V CDR1 and CDR2: SGHTA, FQGNSA. This CDR3 is CASSFLGSYNEQFF. The CDR3 DNA is TGTGCCAGCAGCTTCTTAGGGTCCTACAATGAGCAGTTCTTC.

The chain joins TRBV4-1 to TRBJ2-6; D remains ambiguous. Germline loops: CDR1 MGHRA, CDR2 YSYEKL. V was clipped by 1 base and J by 2 bases, with 6 bases between them. There are 15 residues in the CDR3. The CDR3 region is CASSQVSTGANVLTF. Written as DNA, the CDR3 is TGCGCCAGCAGCCAAGTGTCCACTGGGGCCAACGTCCTGACTTTC.

The chain recombines TRBV6-5 with TRBJ2-6; no clear D gene. The germline gives CDR1 MNHEY, CDR2 SVGAGI. The CDR3 runs to 17 residues. Trimming pared 2 bases from V and 0 bases from J, leaving 11 bases between. The DNA for the CDR3 is TGTGCCAGCAGTTACCTCGGCGGTCCCTCTGGGGCCAACGTCCTGACTTTC. Translation gives CASSYLGGPSGANVLTF.

The chain carries TRBV7-6 and TRBJ2-3; 16 nucleotides line up with TRBD2. The germline V gene has CDR1 SGHVS and CDR2 FNYEAQ. CDR3 length: 18 residues. V was clipped by 1 base and J by 4 bases; unmatched bases: 5. The CDR3 loop is CASSLEGLAGGPPDTQYF. In DNA, the CDR3 is TGTGCCAGCAGCTTAGAGGGACTAGCGGGGGGGCCGCCAGATACGCAGTATTTT.

The chain is built from TRBV20-1 and TRBJ2-1; D call uncertain. Germline V gene data show CDR1 as DFQATT and CDR2 as SNEGSKA (reference sequence). The CDR3 runs to 12 residues. V gave up 5 bases and J gave up 3 bases, with 8 bases separating them. CDR3 sequence (DNA): TGCAGTGCTGAGCCCAGCTACAATGAGCAGTTCTTC. This translates into CSAEPSYNEQFF.